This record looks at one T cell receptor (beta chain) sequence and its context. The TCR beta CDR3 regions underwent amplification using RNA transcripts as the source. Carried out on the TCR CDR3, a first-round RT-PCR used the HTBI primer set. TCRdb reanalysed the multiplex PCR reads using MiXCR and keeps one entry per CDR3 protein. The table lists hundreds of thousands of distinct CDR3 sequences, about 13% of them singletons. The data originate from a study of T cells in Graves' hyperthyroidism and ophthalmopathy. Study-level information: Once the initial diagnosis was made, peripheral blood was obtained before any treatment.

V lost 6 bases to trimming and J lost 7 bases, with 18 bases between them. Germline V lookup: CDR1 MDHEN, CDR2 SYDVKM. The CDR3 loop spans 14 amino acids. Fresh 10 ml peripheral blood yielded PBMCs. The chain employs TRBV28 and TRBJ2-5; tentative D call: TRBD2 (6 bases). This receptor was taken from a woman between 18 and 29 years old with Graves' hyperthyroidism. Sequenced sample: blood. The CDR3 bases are TGTGCCAGCAGATCCTTAGGGGAGGTTGGGACCCAGTACTTC. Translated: CASRSLGEVGTQYF.